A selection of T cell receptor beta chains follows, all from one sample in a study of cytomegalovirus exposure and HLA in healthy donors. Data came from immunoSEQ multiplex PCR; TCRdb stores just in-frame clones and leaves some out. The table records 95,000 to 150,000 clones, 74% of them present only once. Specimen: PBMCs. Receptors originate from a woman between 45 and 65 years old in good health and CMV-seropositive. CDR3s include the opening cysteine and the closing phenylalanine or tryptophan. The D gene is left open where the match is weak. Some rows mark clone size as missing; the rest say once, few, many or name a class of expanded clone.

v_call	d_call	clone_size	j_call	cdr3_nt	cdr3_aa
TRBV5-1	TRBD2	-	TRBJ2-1	TGCGCCAGCAGCTTGGAATCAAGACTAGCGGGGGGGAACCTGTTCTTC	CASSLESRLAGGNLFF
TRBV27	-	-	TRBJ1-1	TGTGCCAGCTTGCAAGGCCCGAGGCACACTGAAGCTTTCTTT	CASLQGPRHTEAFF
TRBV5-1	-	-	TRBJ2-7	TGCGCCAGCAGCTTGGACAGGCTCGAGCAGTACTTC	CASSLDRLEQYF
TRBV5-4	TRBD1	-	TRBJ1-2	TGTGCCAGCAGCTTCCACCTGACAGGGGAGGACTATGGCTACACCTTC	CASSFHLTGEDYGYTF
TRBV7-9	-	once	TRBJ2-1	TGTTCCAGCAGGGTTAGCGGAGAGAATCCCTACAATGAGCAGTTCTTC	CSSRVSGENPYNEQFF
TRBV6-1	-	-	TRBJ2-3	TGTGCCAGCAGTGTAATGGGCAGGGATACAGATACGCAGTATTTT	CASSVMGRDTDTQYF
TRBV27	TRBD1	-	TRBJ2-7	TGTGCCAGCAGCGGTACAGGGGTTAGCTCCTACGAGCAGTACTTC	CASSGTGVSSYEQYF
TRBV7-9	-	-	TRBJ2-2	TGTGCCAGCACCGATTCGCACTACCCGAACACCGGGGAGCTGTTTTTT	CASTDSHYPNTGELFF
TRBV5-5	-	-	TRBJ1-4	TGTGCCAGCAGCTATAGGGGATATGAAAAACTGTTTTTT	CASSYRGYEKLFF
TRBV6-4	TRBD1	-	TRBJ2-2	TGTGCCAGCAGACTCCAGGGGGCCACCGGGGAGCTGTTTTTT	CASRLQGATGELFF
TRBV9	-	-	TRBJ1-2	TGTGCCAGCAGCGTAGGCAGGTCCAATGGCTACACCTTC	CASSVGRSNGYTF
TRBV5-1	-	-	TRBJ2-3	TGCGCCAGCAGCCTCGAGTCAGGGGGCACAGATACGCAGTATTTT	CASSLESGGTDTQYF
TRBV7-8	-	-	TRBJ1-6	TGTGCCAGCAGCTTAGTACGGGGTGGGTCACCCCTCCACTTT	CASSLVRGGSPLHF
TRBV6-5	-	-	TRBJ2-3	TGTGCCAGCAGGGAGGGTTACAGCACAGATACGCAGTATTTT	CASREGYSTDTQYF
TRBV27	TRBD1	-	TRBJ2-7	TGTGCCAGCAGTCCCCGCCACGGGACAGGGTACGAGCAGTACTTC	CASSPRHGTGYEQYF
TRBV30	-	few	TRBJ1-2	TGTGCCTGGTCTTACAGTCGAGGGTGGAATGGCTACACCTTC	CAWSYSRGWNGYTF
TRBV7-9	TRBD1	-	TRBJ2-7	TGTGCCAGCAGCTCAGACAGGGGAGTACCCTACGAGCAGTACTTC	CASSSDRGVPYEQYF
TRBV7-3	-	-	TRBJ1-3	TGTGCCAGCAGCCATGGGGCAGTCCCTAAGCCAGGTACCGGAAACACCATATATTTT	CASSHGAVPKPGTGNTIYF
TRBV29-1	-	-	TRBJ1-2	TGCAGCGCCGCACCTTGGACAGTATCCTCCGGCTACACCTTC	CSAAPWTVSSGYTF
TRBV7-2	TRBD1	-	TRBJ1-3	TGTGCCAGCAGCCTACGGGGACAGTCCTACGGAAACACCATATATTTT	CASSLRGQSYGNTIYF
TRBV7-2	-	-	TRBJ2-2	TGTGCCAGCAGCTTAGCCCCCTACGTCGGGGAGCTGTTTTTT	CASSLAPYVGELFF
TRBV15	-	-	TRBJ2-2	TGTGCCACCAGCAGAGATCCGGGTTTCCCCGGGGAGCTGTTTTTT	CATSRDPGFPGELFF
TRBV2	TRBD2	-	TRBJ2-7	TGTGCCAGCGTGACTAGCGGGATTACCTACGAGCAGTACTTC	CASVTSGITYEQYF
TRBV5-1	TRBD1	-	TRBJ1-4	TGCGCCAGCAGCCTCGGACAGGTGGCCAATAATGAAAAACTGTTTTTT	CASSLGQVANNEKLFF